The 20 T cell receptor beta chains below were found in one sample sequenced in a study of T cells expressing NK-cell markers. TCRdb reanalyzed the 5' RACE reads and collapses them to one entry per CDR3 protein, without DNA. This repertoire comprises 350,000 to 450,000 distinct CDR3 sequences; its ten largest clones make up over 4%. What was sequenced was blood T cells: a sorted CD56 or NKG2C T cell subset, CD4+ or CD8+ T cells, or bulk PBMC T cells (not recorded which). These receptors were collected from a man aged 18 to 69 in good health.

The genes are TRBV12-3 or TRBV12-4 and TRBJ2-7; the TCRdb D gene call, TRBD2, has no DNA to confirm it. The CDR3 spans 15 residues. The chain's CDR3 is CASSSRLAATYEQYF.

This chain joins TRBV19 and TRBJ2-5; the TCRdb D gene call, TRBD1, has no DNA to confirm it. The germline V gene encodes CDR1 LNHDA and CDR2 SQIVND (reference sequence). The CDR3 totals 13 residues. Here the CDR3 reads CASSIRGTETQYF.

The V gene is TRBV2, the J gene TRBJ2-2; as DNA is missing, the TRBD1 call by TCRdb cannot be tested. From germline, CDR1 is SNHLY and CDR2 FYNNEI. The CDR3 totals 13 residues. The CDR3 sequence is CASGEQGVGELFF.

CDR3 amino acids: CASSSAVRGQPQHF. The V gene is TRBV12-3 or TRBV12-4, the J gene TRBJ1-5; the TCRdb call, TRBD1, lacks DNA for checking. CDR3 length: 14 residues.

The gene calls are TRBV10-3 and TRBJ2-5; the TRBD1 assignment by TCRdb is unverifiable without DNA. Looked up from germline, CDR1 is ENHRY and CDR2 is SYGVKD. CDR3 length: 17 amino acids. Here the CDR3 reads CAISPGTGRGAQETQYF.

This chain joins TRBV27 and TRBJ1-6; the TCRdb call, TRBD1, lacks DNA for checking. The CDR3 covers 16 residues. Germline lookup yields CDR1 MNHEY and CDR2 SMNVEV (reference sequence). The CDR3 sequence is CASSFGQGVKNSPLHF.

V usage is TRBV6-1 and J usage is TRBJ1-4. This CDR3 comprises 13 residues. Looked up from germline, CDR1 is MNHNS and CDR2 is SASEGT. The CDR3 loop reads CASRVRFGEKLFF.

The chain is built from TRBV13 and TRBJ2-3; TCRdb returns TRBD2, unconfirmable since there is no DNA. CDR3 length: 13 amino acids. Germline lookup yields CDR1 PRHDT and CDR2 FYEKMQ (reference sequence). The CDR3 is CASSPLSSGRQYF.

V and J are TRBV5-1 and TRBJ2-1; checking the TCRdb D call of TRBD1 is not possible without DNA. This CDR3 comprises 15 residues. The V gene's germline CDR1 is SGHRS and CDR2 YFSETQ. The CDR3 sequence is CASSPGDQGGNEQFF.

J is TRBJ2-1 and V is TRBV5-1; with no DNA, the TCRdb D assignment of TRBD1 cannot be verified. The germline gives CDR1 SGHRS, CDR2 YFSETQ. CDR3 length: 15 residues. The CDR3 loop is CASSPRDRGSDEQFF.

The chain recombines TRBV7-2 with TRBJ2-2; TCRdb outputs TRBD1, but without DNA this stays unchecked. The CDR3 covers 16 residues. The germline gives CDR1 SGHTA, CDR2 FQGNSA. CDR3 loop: CASSLARGVPTGELFF.

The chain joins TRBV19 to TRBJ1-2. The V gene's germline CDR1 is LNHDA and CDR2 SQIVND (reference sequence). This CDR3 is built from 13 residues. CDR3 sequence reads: CASSISKVRDQTF.

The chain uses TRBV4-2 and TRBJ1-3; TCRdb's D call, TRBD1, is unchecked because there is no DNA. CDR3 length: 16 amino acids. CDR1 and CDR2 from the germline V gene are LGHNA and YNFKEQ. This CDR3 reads CASSQGGTGDGNTIYF.

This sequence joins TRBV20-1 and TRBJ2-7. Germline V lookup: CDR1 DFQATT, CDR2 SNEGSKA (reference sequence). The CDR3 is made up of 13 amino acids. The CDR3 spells CSARDGWHYEQYF.

The CDR3 protein is CSARALQNSYEQYF. V is TRBV20-1 and J is TRBJ2-7. CDR3 length: 14 amino acids. CDR1 DFQATT and CDR2 SNEGSKA come from the germline V gene (reference sequence).

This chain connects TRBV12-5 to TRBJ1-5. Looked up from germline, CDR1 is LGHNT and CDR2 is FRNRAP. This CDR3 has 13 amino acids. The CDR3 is CASGWGSHQPQHF.

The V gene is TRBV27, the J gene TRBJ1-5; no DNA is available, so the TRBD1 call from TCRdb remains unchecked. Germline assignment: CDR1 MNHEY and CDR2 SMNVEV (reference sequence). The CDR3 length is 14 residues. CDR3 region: CASQCPPEGQPQHF.

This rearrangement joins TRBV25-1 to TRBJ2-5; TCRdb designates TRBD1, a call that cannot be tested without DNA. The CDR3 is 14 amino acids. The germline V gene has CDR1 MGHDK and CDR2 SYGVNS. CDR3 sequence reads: CASSESDSKRTQYF.

The CDR3 is CASRKRRVGNTIYF. The chain is built from TRBV13 and TRBJ1-3. Per the germline V gene, CDR1 is PRHDT and CDR2 is FYEKMQ (reference sequence). This CDR3 region has 14 residues.

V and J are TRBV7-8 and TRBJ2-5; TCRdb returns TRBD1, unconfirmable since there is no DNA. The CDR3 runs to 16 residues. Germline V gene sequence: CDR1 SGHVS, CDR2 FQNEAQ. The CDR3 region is CASSLGAGTEKETQYF.